One and the same sample provided the 8 T cell receptor beta chains below, sequenced in a study of T-cell memory formation after mild COVID-19. TCRdb reprocessed the 5' RACE reads via MiXCR and lists one record per CDR3 protein. The sample carries 10,000 to 15,000 distinct CDR3 sequences, roughly 16% recorded once. The sequenced sample consisted of PBMCs or a T cell subset sorted from them (not recorded which). The receptors were sampled from a man between 18 and 29 years old who had mild COVID-19 (a few samples of this study predate the infection). Cell type and time point are not known.

This clonotype was seen repeatedly, ten times or more. V usage is TRBV7-2 and J usage is TRBJ1-2; D is unclear. Per germline, CDR1 SGHTA and CDR2 FQGNSA. V lost 5 bases, J lost 3 bases, and 22 bases lay in between. The CDR3 loop spans 17 amino acids. CDR3 loop: CASSLQFNPSPYYGYTF. Here the CDR3 DNA reads TGTGCCAGCAGCCTTCAATTTAACCCTAGTCCCTACTATGGCTACACCTTC.

The chain has TRBV7-2 and TRBJ2-7; TRBD1 or TRBD2 may be the D gene (6 bases each). From germline, CDR1 is SGHTA and CDR2 FQGNSA. CDR3 length: 14 residues. Trimming shortened V by 3 bases and J by 7 bases, and 16 bases separated the two germline ends. CDR3 sequence: CASSFIGGDGEQYF. CDR3 nucleotide sequence: TGTGCCAGCAGCTTTATCGGGGGCGATGGAGAGCAGTACTTC.

J is TRBJ2-3 and V is TRBV20-1; D is unresolved. The CDR3 runs 11 residues. Trimming stripped 1 base from V and 7 bases from J, with 6 bases between. In germline, CDR1 is DFQATT, CDR2 SNEGSKA (reference sequence). CDR3 nucleotide sequence: TGCAGTGCTAGAGGATCTTATACGCAGTATTTT. Its protein is CSARGSYTQYF.

This clonotype showed up just a few times. The chain carries TRBV11-2 and TRBJ2-5; 7 bases map to TRBD2. This CDR3 is built from 16 residues. Germline lookup yields CDR1 SGHAT and CDR2 FQNNGV. V lost 4 bases to trimming and J lost 0 bases; unmatched junction nucleotides: 8. CDR3 DNA: TGTGCCAGCAGCTCGCCCTTGGGAGGGCACCAAGAGACCCAGTACTTC. Amino acids: CASSSPLGGHQETQYF.

In its sample, this clonotype was seen many times. The J gene is TRBJ1-5, the V gene TRBV20-1; 9 positions agree with TRBD1. CDR3 length: 16 residues. V lost 3 bases and J lost 7; bases outside the gene matches: 13. CDR1 is DFQATT, CDR2 SNEGSKA, per germline (reference sequence). The CDR3 sequence: CSASLRTGAIHQPQHF. In nucleotides, the CDR3 is TGCAGTGCTAGCCTTAGGACAGGGGCAATTCACCAGCCCCAGCATTTT.

This clonotype was picked up many times. The J gene is TRBJ2-7, the V gene TRBV4-1, with a tentative D call TRBD2 (6 bases). CDR3 size: 16 residues. Germline V lookup: CDR1 MGHRA, CDR2 YSYEKL. Trimming removed 0 bases at V and 4 bases at J, with 16 bases between. The DNA of the CDR3 is TGCGCCAGCAGCCAAGAATTCGTGCCTAGCGAGTACGAGCAGTACTTC. Protein: CASSQEFVPSEYEQYF.

This clonotype was seen only a few times. CDR3 DNA sequence: TGCAGTGCCCCATCCCCGAGTGAGCAGTTCTTC. Protein: CSAPSPSEQFF. The chain joins TRBV20-1 to TRBJ2-1; D is ambiguous. The CDR3 extends over 11 amino acids. CDR1 is DFQATT and CDR2 is SNEGSKA in the germline V gene (reference sequence). Trimming took off 6 bases at V and 9 bases at J, with 12 bases between the two ends.

There are many counts of this clonotype. The chain employs TRBV4-1 and TRBJ2-3; unclear D gene. This CDR3 spans 16 amino acids. The V end was cut by 0 bases, the J end by 0 bases, with 10 bases between. Germline V gene sequence: CDR1 MGHRA, CDR2 YSYEKL. The CDR3: CASSQETYPSTDTQYF. The CDR3 DNA sequence: TGCGCCAGCAGCCAAGAAACCTATCCTAGCACAGATACGCAGTATTTT.